One sample yielded the 20 T cell receptor beta chains listed below, sequenced in a study of beta chain features in type 1 diabetes. Points from the study as a whole: Moderately but significantly shorter TCRB CDR3s were found in Type 1 diabetes patients in all four CD4+ subsets.

The whole isolated RNA underwent reverse transcription, so sequencing captured expressed TCRB transcripts. TCRdb's table, derived via immunoSEQ multiplex PCR, lists solely in-frame clones and lacks some. The data contain 330,000 or so clones, over 10% of them singletons. What these receptors recognize is not known. The sequencing sample was made of naive CD4+ T cells from blood. The receptors were gathered from a woman aged 18-29 years with type 1 diabetes.

The chain joins TRBV27 to TRBJ2-4; 15 bases line up with TRBD2. The germline V gene has CDR1 MNHEY and CDR2 SMNVEV (reference sequence). V shed 3 bases, J shed 9 bases, and the junction held 6 bases outside the gene matches. The CDR3 consists of 16 residues. The CDR3, as DNA: TGTGCCAGCAGTTTTGGACTAGCGGGAGGGCCTGGCATTCAGTACTTC. Protein product: CASSFGLAGGPGIQYF.

Details on this clone: Other DNA variants within this sample encode the same CDR3. V and J are TRBV9 and TRBJ2-1; the match to TRBD2 covers 7 bases. The V segment lost 0 bases and the J segment 4 bases; nucleotides outside the gene matches: 4. Looked up from germline, CDR1 is SGDLS and CDR2 is YYNGEE. The CDR3 spans 15 residues. The CDR3 DNA reads TGTGCCAGCAGCGTAGGCGCGGGAGCTTACAATGAGCAGTTCTTC. This translates into CASSVGAGAYNEQFF.

The chain carries TRBV9 and TRBJ1-2, with TRBD1 matching 7 bases. The V gene's germline CDR1 is SGDLS and CDR2 YYNGEE. V shed 5 bases, J shed 7 bases, and the junction held 8 bases outside the gene matches. The CDR3 totals 13 residues. CDR3 bases: TGTGCCAGCAGGGAACAGGGGCCGGTTGGCTACACCTTC. Translating gives CASREQGPVGYTF.

The chain couples TRBV2 to TRBJ1-2, with TRBD1 as a possible D gene (6 bases). CDR1 SNHLY and CDR2 FYNNEI come from the germline V gene. The V end lost 6 bases, the J end lost 8 bases, and 10 bases lay between the germline ends. CDR3 length: 11 amino acids. The CDR3 nucleotides are TGTGCCAGCAGGGGGGCAGGCGGCTACACCTTC. Protein sequence: CASRGAGGYTF. The whole variable domain, remainder taken from reference TRBV2 and TRBJ1-2, is EPEVTQTPSHQVTQMGQEVILRCVPISNHLYFYWYRQILGQKVEFLVSFYNNEISEKSEIFDDQFSVERPDGSNFTLKIRSTKLEDSAMYFCASRGAGGYTFGSGTRLTVV.

V is TRBV4-1 and J is TRBJ2-5; 7 bases line up with TRBD1. The germline gives CDR1 MGHRA, CDR2 YSYEKL. The length of the CDR3 is 14 residues. The V gene end was trimmed by 5 bases and the J gene end by 5 bases; junction bases not matched to a gene: 8. The CDR3 DNA reads as TGCGCCAGCAGCGTGTGGCAGGGGGTTGAGACCCAGTACTTC. It is translated as CASSVWQGVETQYF.

CDR3 amino acids: CASSQNGQGYTEAFF. The CDR3 DNA sequence: TGCGCCAGCAGCCAGAACGGACAGGGGTACACTGAAGCTTTCTTT. The chain recombines TRBV4-3 with TRBJ1-1, with TRBD1 matching over 9 bases. The CDR3 covers 15 residues. With V trimmed by 3 bases and J by 3 bases, 5 bases remained unmatched. Per germline, CDR1 LGHNA and CDR2 YSLEER.

The chain is built from TRBV28 and TRBJ1-2; tentative D call: TRBD1 (6 bases). Germline V gene sequence: CDR1 MDHEN, CDR2 SYDVKM. The ends were cut back, 2 bases at V and 8 bases at J, with 12 bases in the middle. The CDR3 sequence is 13 residues long. The DNA for the CDR3 is TGTGCCAGCAGTTTACAACAGGGTCGGGGCTACACCTTC. Its translation is CASSLQQGRGYTF.

The rearrangement joins TRBV11-3 to TRBJ1-2; TRBD1 is a possible D gene (6 bases). This CDR3 has 15 residues. With 5 bases removed from V and 4 bases from J, the gap between germline ends came to 17 bases. Germline V lookup: CDR1 SGHNT, CDR2 YENEEA. CDR3 sequence (DNA): TGTGCCAGCAGCCGCGCAGTTGGGGGCCCCTATGGCTACACCTTC. This sequence encodes CASSRAVGGPYGYTF.

The chain has TRBV19 and TRBJ1-2; D is perhaps TRBD1 (6 bases). V was clipped by 3 bases and J by 6 bases, with 14 bases between them. Germline V gene data show CDR1 as LNHDA and CDR2 as SQIVND (reference sequence). The CDR3 consists of 14 residues. CDR3 sequence (DNA): TGTGCCAGTAGTATCCGCAGGGGCCTTGATGGCTACACCTTC. Its translation: CASSIRRGLDGYTF.

This clone came up a few times. The J gene is TRBJ1-2, the V gene TRBV13, with no clear D. The CDR3 runs 12 residues. Trimming took off 2 bases at V and 8 bases at J, with 9 bases between the two ends. Germline lookup yields CDR1 PRHDT and CDR2 FYEKMQ (reference sequence). Here the CDR3 reads CASSLIRGGYTF. CDR3 DNA: TGTGCCAGCAGCTTAATTAGAGGGGGCTACACCTTC.

This chain connects TRBV18 to TRBJ1-1, with 7 bases aligning to TRBD1. The CDR3 is made up of 13 amino acids. With V trimmed by 4 bases and J by 4 bases, 3 bases remained unmatched. The germline gives CDR1 KGHSH, CDR2 LQKENI. The CDR3 loop reads CASSQTGTTEAFF. CDR3 sequence (DNA): TGTGCCAGCTCACAGACAGGGACCACTGAAGCTTTCTTT.

This chain uses TRBV7-9 with TRBJ2-7; D uncertain. Trimming pared 2 bases from V and 4 bases from J, leaving 12 bases between. Germline loops: CDR1 SEHNR, CDR2 FQNEAQ (reference sequence). The CDR3 has 14 amino acids. CDR3 sequence: CASSLSLGRYEQYF. As DNA, the CDR3 is TGTGCCAGCAGCTTATCCCTGGGCCGGTACGAGCAGTACTTC.

This clone has just a few counts. The CDR3 DNA is TGTGCCAGCAGTGGTTCAGGGGGCGACGGCTACACCTTC. This encodes CASSGSGGDGYTF. The chain uses TRBV2 and TRBJ1-2, with TRBD1 matching 8 bases. The V gene end was trimmed by 4 bases and the J gene end by 8 bases; junction bases not matched to a gene: 6. CDR3 length equals 13 residues. The germline CDR1 and CDR2 sequences are SNHLY and FYNNEI. The full variable domain, in which reference TRBV2 and TRBJ1-2 provide the parts outside the CDR3, is EPEVTQTPSHQVTQMGQEVILRCVPISNHLYFYWYRQILGQKVEFLVSFYNNEISEKSEIFDDQFSVERPDGSNFTLKIRSTKLEDSAMYFCASSGSGGDGYTFGSGTRLTVV.

This clone was picked up a small number of times. The V and J genes are TRBV9 and TRBJ1-6; D perhaps matches TRBD1 (6 bases). CDR1 SGDLS and CDR2 YYNGEE come from the germline V gene. Trimming stripped 3 bases from V and 7 bases from J, with 8 bases between. The CDR3 length is 13 residues. The CDR3 loop is CASSATGNSPLHF. As DNA, the CDR3 is TGTGCCAGCAGCGCCACAGGGAATTCACCCCTCCACTTT.

The sample holds a few counts of this clone. The chain recombines TRBV5-1 with TRBJ2-5; 7 positions agree with TRBD2. This CDR3 contains 14 residues. Unmatched junction bases numbered 8, after V lost 4 bases and J lost 5 bases. Looked up from germline, CDR1 is SGHRS and CDR2 is YFSETQ. CDR3 sequence (DNA): TGCGCCAGCAGCCCCAGCGGGGCTGAGGAGACCCAGTACTTC. Its translation: CASSPSGAEETQYF.

The gene calls are TRBV14 and TRBJ2-1, with TRBD2 as a possible D gene (6 bases). Trimming stripped 1 base from V and 4 bases from J, with 17 bases between. The germline V gene has CDR1 SGHDN and CDR2 FVKESK. The CDR3 covers 17 residues. The CDR3 region has the DNA TGTGCCAGCAGCCAAGGGGCCGGCCTAGCGCGATACAATGAGCAGTTCTTC. Protein: CASSQGAGLARYNEQFF.

V and J are TRBV18 and TRBJ2-1; TRBD1 might be the D (5 bases). Germline CDR1 reads KGHSH; CDR2 reads LQKENI. With 2 bases removed from V and 10 bases from J, the gap between germline ends came to 15 bases. The CDR3 is 14 amino acids. For the CDR3, the DNA is TGTGCCAGCTCACCAGCTAACGACCCAGGGGAGCAGTTCTTC. It translates to CASSPANDPGEQFF.

The chain is built from TRBV9 and TRBJ2-6; 8 bases map to TRBD1. The V and J ends lost 2 bases and 2 bases, in that order; junction bases with no gene match: 6. This CDR3 contains 17 residues. Germline V lookup: CDR1 SGDLS, CDR2 YYNGEE. CDR3 protein: CASSVGQGITGANVLTF. The CDR3, as DNA: TGTGCCAGCAGCGTTGGACAGGGTATTACTGGGGCCAACGTCCTGACTTTC.

This clone was observed a few times. The chain is built from TRBV12-5 and TRBJ2-2; weak D call: TRBD2 (6 bases). CDR1 is LGHNT, CDR2 FRNRAP, per germline. V was trimmed by 9 bases and J by 4 bases, leaving 15 bases between them. The CDR3 is 14 amino acids. The CDR3 DNA is TGTGCTAGCCGAAAAGTGGGAGGCACCGGGGAGCTGTTTTTT. It yields the protein CASRKVGGTGELFF.

The chain couples TRBV18 to TRBJ2-5; no definite D call. Trimming pared 6 bases from V and 3 bases from J, leaving 11 bases between. CDR1 is KGHSH, CDR2 LQKENI, per germline. The CDR3 is 13 amino acids. The CDR3 DNA is TGTGCCAGCTCGATGACCGAGGAAGAGACCCAGTACTTC. Its protein product is CASSMTEEETQYF.